Given below is one TCR beta chain in context. This sample is drawn from a study of Graves' ophthalmopathy and Graves' hyperthyroidism. Among the exclusions were patients with other autoimmune diseases, uncontrolled infections, pregnancy or lactation. Germline-derived CDR1 and CDR2 are WSHSY and SAAADI. J lost 5 bases, V lost 6 bases, and 6 bases had no gene match. The CDR3 has 14 amino acids. RNA transcripts served as template for amplifying TCR beta CDR3 sequences. First-round RT-PCR with HTBI primers preceded a second-round multiplex PCR. TCRdb fed the multiplex PCR reads into MiXCR, producing one record per CDR3 protein. The sample comprises hundreds of thousands of distinct CDR3 sequences, roughly two fifths of which are singletons, and roughly 3.5% rests with the top ten.

Sequenced input: peripheral blood. V gene TRBV10-2 combines with J gene TRBJ2-5; the match to TRBD1 covers 10 bases. The receptor's source is an adult man with Graves' ophthalmopathy. This chain's CDR3 is CASRPTGGMETQYF. The DNA for the CDR3 is TGCGCCAGCAGACCGACAGGGGGCATGGAGACCCAGTACTTC.